Listed here is a single T cell receptor (beta chain). Its specificity is unknown. This specimen comes from a study of shared clonotypes between healthy human individuals. Study-wide points: Naive subsets generally exceeded memory subsets in estimated richness.

Trimming cost V 6 bases and J 5 bases, with 22 bases left between them. Germline V CDR1 and CDR2: MNHNY, SVGAGI (reference sequence). The CDR3 is made up of 16 amino acids. Here immunoSEQ multiplex PCR was the method, and the copy in TCRdb shows in-frame clones only, minus some. The data hold roughly 2 million clones, with 95% observed a single time. The TCR comes from a man younger than 35 in good health. The V call is TRBV6-6, the J call TRBJ1-1; a weak D match, TRBD1 (5 bases). Source material: naive CD4+ T cells sorted from blood. Subset specified: CD45RA+ positively selected. The CDR3 region is CASRQLKQVGGTEAFF. The DNA for the CDR3 is TGTGCCAGCAGACAACTTAAACAGGTTGGGGGTACTGAAGCTTTCTTT.